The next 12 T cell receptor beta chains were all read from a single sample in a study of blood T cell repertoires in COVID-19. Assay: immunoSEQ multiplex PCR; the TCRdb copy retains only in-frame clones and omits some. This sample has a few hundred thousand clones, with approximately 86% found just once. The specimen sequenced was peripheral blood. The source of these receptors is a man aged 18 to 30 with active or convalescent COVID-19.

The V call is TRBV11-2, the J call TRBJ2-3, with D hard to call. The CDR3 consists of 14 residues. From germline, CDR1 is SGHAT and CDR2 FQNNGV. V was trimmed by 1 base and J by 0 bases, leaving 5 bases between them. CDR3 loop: CASSLGTSTDTQYF. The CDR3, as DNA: TGTGCCAGCAGCTTAGGAACTAGCACAGATACGCAGTATTTT.

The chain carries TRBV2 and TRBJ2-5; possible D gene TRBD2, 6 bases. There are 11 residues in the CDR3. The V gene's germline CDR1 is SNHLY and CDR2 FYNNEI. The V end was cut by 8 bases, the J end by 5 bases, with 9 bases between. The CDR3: CASPGGETQYF. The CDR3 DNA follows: TGTGCCAGCCCAGGAGGGGAGACCCAGTACTTC.

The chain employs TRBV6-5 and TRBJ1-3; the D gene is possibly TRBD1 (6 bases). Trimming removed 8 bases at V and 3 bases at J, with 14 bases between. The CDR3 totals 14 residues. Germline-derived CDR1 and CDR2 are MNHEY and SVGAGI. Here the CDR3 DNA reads TGTGCCAGCGGGGGCCTAGCCTATGGAAACACCATATATTTT. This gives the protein CASGGLAYGNTIYF.

The CDR3 coding sequence is TGTGCCAGCAGCTTGGGGGTCAGGTCCGGACAGGGGGCTCAGGAGCAGTTCTTC. Translating it yields CASSLGVRSGQGAQEQFF. The rearrangement joins TRBV5-4 to TRBJ2-1; 11 nucleotides line up with TRBD1. V shed 0 bases and J 10 bases; nucleotides not matched to a gene: 15. Germline CDR1 is SGHNT and CDR2 is YYREEE (reference sequence). This CDR3 is built from 18 residues.

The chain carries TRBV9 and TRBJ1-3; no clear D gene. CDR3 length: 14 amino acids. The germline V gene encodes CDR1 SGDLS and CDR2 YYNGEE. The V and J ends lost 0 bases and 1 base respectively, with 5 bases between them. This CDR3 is CASSVATSGNTIYF. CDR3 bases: TGTGCCAGCAGCGTAGCTACTTCTGGAAACACCATATATTTT.

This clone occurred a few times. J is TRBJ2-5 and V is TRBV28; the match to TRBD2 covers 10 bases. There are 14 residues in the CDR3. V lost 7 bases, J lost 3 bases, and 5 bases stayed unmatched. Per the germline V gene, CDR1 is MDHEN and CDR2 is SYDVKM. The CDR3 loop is CASTAAGGEETQYF. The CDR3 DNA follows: TGTGCCAGCACAGCAGCGGGGGGGGAAGAGACCCAGTACTTC.

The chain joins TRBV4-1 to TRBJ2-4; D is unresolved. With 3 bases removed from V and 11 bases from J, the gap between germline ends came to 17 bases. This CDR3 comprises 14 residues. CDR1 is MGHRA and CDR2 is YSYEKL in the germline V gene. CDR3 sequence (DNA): TGCGCCAGCAGCCAGGTACAGTCTCCCACTCTTCAGTACTTC. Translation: CASSQVQSPTLQYF.

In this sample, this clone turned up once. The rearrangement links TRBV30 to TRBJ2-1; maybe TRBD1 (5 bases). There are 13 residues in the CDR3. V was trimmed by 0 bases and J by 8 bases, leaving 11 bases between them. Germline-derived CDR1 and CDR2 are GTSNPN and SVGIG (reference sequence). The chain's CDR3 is CAWSVDRSDEQFF. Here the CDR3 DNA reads TGTGCCTGGAGTGTTGACAGATCAGATGAGCAGTTCTTC.

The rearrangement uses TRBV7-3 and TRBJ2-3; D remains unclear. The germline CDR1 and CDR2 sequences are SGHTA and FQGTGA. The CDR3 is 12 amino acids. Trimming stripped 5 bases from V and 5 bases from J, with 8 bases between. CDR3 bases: TGTGCCAGCAGCGCCTCGGGAGATACGCAGTATTTT. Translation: CASSASGDTQYF.

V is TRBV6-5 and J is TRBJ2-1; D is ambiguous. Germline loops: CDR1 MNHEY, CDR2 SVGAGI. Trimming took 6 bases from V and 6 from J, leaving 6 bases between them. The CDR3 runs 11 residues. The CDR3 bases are TGTGCCAGCAGCCCCGGCAATGAGCAGTTCTTC. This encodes CASSPGNEQFF.

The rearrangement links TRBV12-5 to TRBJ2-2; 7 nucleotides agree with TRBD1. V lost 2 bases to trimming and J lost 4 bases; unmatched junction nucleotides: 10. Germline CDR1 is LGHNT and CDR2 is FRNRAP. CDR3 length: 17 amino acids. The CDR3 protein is CASGLNEGTAFTGELFF. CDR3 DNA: TGTGCTAGTGGTTTGAACGAGGGGACAGCCTTCACCGGGGAGCTGTTTTTT.

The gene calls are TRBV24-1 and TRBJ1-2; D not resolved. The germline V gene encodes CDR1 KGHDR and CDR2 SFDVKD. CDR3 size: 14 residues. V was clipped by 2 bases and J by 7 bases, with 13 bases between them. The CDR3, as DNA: TGTGCCACCAGTGATTCGGCCTTCGCGGGTGGCTACACCTTC. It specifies CATSDSAFAGGYTF.